This TCR beta chain was captured in a study of somatic mutations in cytotoxic T cells in rheumatoid arthritis. Isolating CD4+ and CD8+ cells involved positive magnetic bead selection on an AutoMACS. Their purity was then checked by flow cytometry. The study's findings and limits: Antigens targeted by the expanded CD8+ clones were unknown. More than 20% of CD8+ cells belonged to the largest clone in about an eighth of the 65 patients. Patients with rheumatoid arthritis did not differ significantly from age-matched healthy controls in CD8+ T-cell clonality.

This CDR3 spans 15 amino acids. Germline CDR1 and CDR2: LGHNA and YNFKEQ. J gave up 5 bases and V 0 bases, and 3 bases lay outside the gene matches. Data came from immunoSEQ multiplex PCR; TCRdb stores just in-frame clones and leaves some out. The sample holds 3,500 to 5,000 clones, around 93% seen once. Points on this clone: The antigen remains unidentified.

The sequence was obtained from a woman in her sixties with rheumatoid arthritis. This chain joins TRBV4-2 and TRBJ2-1; TRBD2 matches 8 bases. The sequencing input was CD8+ T cells sorted from blood. CDR3 loop: CASSQELAGNNEQFF. CDR3 sequence (DNA): TGTGCCAGCAGCCAAGAGTTAGCGGGAAACAATGAGCAGTTCTTC.